This is a list of T cell receptor beta chains from one sample in a study of blood T cell repertoires in COVID-19. Repertoires were generated with immunoSEQ multiplex PCR, while TCRdb's copy carries only in-frame clones and drops some. Of around 140,000 clones in the sample, around four fifths were seen once. Sequencing input: PBMCs or T cells enriched from blood (not recorded which). The receptors were sampled from a man aged 35 to 55 with acute COVID-19. Each CDR3 is given without its conserved first and last residue. The size entry is marked missing in some rows and otherwise reads once, few, many or a size class.

size,J,V,length,CDR3
.,TRBJ1-3,TRBV5-4,12,ASSFPGGENTIY
.,TRBJ2-7,TRBV7-6,15,ASSLGAGRWSSYEQY
once,TRBJ2-2,TRBV27,12,ASSSGLNTGELF
.,TRBJ1-2,TRBV7-3,11,ASSQDRGDGYT
.,TRBJ1-1,TRBV6-5,12,ASSFPDRNTEAF
.,TRBJ2-7,TRBV18,13,ASSPAAGISYEQY
.,TRBJ2-4,TRBV6-6,14,ASLSLDQGSKNIQY
.,TRBJ2-1,TRBV7-6,11,ASSLGEYNEQF
.,TRBJ2-1,TRBV5-1,12,ASREVAGGHEQF
.,TRBJ2-7,TRBV27,15,ASSSAPGGAIPYEQY
once,TRBJ1-2,TRBV5-5,13,ASSLPQDRGYGYT
.,TRBJ1-3,TRBV9,13,ASSVEDSSGNTIY
.,TRBJ2-3,TRBV2,12,ASNIRDRGDTQY
.,TRBJ1-3,TRBV5-8,11,ASSSRTGNTIY
.,TRBJ1-1,TRBV6-6,10,ASSSPGSEAF
.,TRBJ1-5,TRBV7-9,12,ASSSGTGHQPQH
.,TRBJ1-5,TRBV7-9,12,ASSFTNSNQPQH
.,TRBJ2-4,TRBV5-8,11,ASSLEGTGGIY
.,TRBJ2-7,TRBV19,12,ASSMEDSLHEQY
few,TRBJ1-6,TRBV30,13,ACGRGTGYNSPLH
.,TRBJ2-2,TRBV13,13,ASSGGTGPTGELF
.,TRBJ2-1,TRBV3-1/TRBV3-2,11,ASSQSGFNEQF
few,TRBJ2-1,TRBV18,16,ASSPPGQGLGSYNEQF
once,TRBJ2-7,TRBV6-5,13,ASSLADRGDYEQY
.,TRBJ2-7,TRBV6-4,12,ASTGSGRPYEQY
once,TRBJ2-5,TRBV5-4,13,ASSLVWGPQETQY
.,TRBJ2-1,TRBV5-4,12,ASSLSGGAGEQF
.,TRBJ2-4,TRBV5-4,11,ASSLEGVNIQY
.,TRBJ2-7,TRBV7-9,11,ASSPRGPDEQY
few,TRBJ1-1,TRBV7-9,12,ASTMTGMNTEAF
.,TRBJ1-1,TRBV6-5,10,ASSSMRAEAF
.,TRBJ2-1,TRBV10-3,10,ASAGGPNEQF
.,TRBJ1-1,TRBV4-1,11,ASSQDGQREAF
.,TRBJ1-1,TRBV5-1,12,ASSPYAGDTEAF
.,TRBJ1-2,TRBV6-6,12,ASSYSKGVYGYT
.,TRBJ1-5,TRBV29-1,11,SAGAGEGQPQH
.,TRBJ2-3,TRBV10-3,14,AISESQGLRTDTQY
.,TRBJ1-2,TRBV6-5,13,ASSYSKQGGYGYT
.,TRBJ1-5,TRBV27,13,ASSVQGVVGQPQH
.,TRBJ1-1,TRBV7-6,10,ASSSMTGEAF
.,TRBJ2-5,TRBV10-1,13,ASSESSGASETQY
few,TRBJ1-2,TRBV7-2,12,ASSFSTGNYGYT
.,TRBJ2-3,TRBV5-1,14,ASSSSSGGFTDTQY
.,TRBJ1-1,TRBV27,14,ASSAAFSGGATEAF
.,TRBJ2-1,TRBV11-2,11,ASSLGNYNEQF
.,TRBJ2-2,TRBV5-1,14,ASSILAGANTGELF
.,TRBJ2-3,TRBV6-4,12,ASSRDRAADTQY